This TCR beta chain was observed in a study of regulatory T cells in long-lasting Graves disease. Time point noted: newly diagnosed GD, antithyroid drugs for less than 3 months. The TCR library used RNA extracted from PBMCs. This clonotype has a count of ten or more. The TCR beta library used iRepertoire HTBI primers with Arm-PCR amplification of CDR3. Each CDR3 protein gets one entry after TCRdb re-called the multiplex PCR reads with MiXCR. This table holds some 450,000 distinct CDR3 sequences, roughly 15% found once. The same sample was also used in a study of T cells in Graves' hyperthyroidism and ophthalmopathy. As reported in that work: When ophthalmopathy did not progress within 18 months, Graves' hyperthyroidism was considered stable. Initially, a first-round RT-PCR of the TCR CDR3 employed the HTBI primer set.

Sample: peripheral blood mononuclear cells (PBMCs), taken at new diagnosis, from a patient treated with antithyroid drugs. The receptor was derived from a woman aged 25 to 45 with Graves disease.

In nucleotides, the CDR3 is TGTGCCAGCAGTTTAATCCGGGACAATGCTGAGCAGTACTTC. Translation gives CASSLIRDNAEQYF. V usage is TRBV27 and J usage is TRBJ2-7; D perhaps matches TRBD1 (6 bases). CDR1 is MNHEY and CDR2 is SMNVEV in the germline V gene (reference sequence). This CDR3 contains 14 residues. V was trimmed by 2 bases and J by 7 bases, leaving 15 bases between them.